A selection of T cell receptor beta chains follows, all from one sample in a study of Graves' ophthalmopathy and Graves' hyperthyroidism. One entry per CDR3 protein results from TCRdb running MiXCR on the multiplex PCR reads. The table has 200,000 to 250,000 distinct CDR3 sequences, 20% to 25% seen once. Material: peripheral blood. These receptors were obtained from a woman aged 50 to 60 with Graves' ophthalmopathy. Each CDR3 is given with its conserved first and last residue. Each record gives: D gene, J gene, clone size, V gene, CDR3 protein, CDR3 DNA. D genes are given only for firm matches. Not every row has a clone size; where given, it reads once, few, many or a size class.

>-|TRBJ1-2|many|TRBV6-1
CASSTTGMVWGYTF
TGTGCCAGCAGTACAACTGGGATGGTTTGGGGCTACACCTTC
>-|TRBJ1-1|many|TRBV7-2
CASSLLRHTEAFF
TGTGCCAGCAGCTTATTACGGCACACTGAAGCTTTCTTT
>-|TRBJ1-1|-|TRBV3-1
CASSQQGKRRMNTEAFF
TGTGCCAGCAGCCAACAGGGGAAGCGTAGAATGAACACTGAAGCTTTCTTT
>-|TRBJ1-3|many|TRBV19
CASKEGHSGNTIYF
TGTGCCAGTAAGGAGGGGCACTCTGGAAACACCATATATTTT
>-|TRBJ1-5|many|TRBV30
CAWSSTTGAQHF
TGTGCCTGGAGTTCCACGACGGGGGCCCAGCATTTT
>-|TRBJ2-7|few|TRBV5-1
CASNDLGAYEQYF
TGCGCCAGTAACGACCTGGGTGCCTACGAGCAGTACTTC
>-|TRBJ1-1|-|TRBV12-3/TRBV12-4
CASSFTGTTNTEAFF
TGTGCCAGCAGTTTCACAGGTACCACGAACACTGAAGCTTTCTTT
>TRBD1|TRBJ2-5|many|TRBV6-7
CASSYSRFKGAVQYF
TGTGCCAGCAGTTACTCGAGGTTTAAGGGGGCGGTCCAGTACTTC
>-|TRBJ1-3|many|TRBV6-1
CASSKVSSGNTIYF
TGTGCCAGCAGTAAAGTCAGTTCGGGAAACACCATATATTTT
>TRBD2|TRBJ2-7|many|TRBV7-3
CASSFTSGGSYEQYF
TGTGCCAGCAGTTTTACTAGCGGGGGGTCCTACGAGCAGTACTTC
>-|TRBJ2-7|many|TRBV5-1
CASSSEAGYEQYF
TGCGCCAGCAGCTCGGAAGCCGGATACGAGCAGTACTTC
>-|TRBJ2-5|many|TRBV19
CASSITGQETQYF
TGTGCCAGTAGTATAACTGGCCAAGAGACCCAGTACTTC
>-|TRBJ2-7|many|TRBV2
CASSVWTDIYEQYF
TGTGCCAGCAGTGTTTGGACAGACATCTACGAGCAGTACTTC
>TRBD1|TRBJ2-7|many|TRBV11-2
CASSKGQLPLYEQYF
TGTGCCAGCAGCAAGGGACAGCTCCCTCTGTACGAGCAGTACTTC
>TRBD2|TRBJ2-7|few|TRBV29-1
CSVRGVAGVLEQYF
TGCAGCGTGCGGGGGGTGGCCGGGGTTCTCGAGCAGTACTTC
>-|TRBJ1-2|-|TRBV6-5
CASSCGDRGGYIF
TGTGCCAGCAGTTGCGGGGACCGGGGTGGCTACATCTTC
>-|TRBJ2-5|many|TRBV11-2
CASSLAGKGETQYF
TGTGCCAGCAGCTTAGCAGGGAAAGGGGAGACCCAGTACTTC
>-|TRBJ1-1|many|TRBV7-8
CASSRQTHMNTEAFF
TGTGCCAGCAGTCGACAGACCCACATGAACACTGAAGCTTTCTTT
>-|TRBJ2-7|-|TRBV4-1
CASGQGVGGAYEQYF
TGCGCCAGCGGCCAAGGTGTAGGGGGTGCCTACGAGCAGTACTTC
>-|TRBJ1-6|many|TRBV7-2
CASSYLRADNSPLHF
TGTGCCAGCAGTTACCTCAGGGCCGATAATTCACCCCTCCACTTT